This is a list of T cell receptor beta chains from one sample in a study of vaccination effects on CD4 cells after COVID-19. Sequencing used immunoSEQ multiplex PCR; TCRdb keeps in-frame clones, though not all of them. The sample yields 25,000 to 30,000 clones, 75% to 90% seen once. The antigens these receptors bind are not known. The starting material was CD4+ T cells from PBMCs cultured with SARS-CoV-2 spike peptides, obtained after COVID-19 vaccination. These receptors all come from a human donor who received a COVID-19 vaccine. Some clones in this sample may be carry-over from other donors' samples. Each CDR3 is given with its conserved first and last residue. D genes are given only for firm matches. Size tells how often a clone was seen (once, few, many) or the class of an expanded clone, and some rows leave it out.

TRBV2	NA	TRBD2	TRBJ2-1	TGTGCCAGCAGTTTGACTAGCGGGCACTACAATGAGCAGTTCTTC	CASSLTSGHYNEQFF
TRBV14	NA	TRBD2	TRBJ2-3	TGTGCCAGCAGCCAAGATGAGCGGGGGAGAAGCACAGATACGCAGTATTTT	CASSQDERGRSTDTQYF
TRBV7-2	NA	TRBD1	TRBJ1-2	TGTGCCAGCAGCTCAGGGGACAGGAGAGGAAACACCTTC	CASSSGDRRGNTF
TRBV5-1	NA	NA	TRBJ2-3	TGCGCCAGCAGCTCCCTAACTAGCACCCAGGGTACGCAGTATTTT	CASSSLTSTQGTQYF
TRBV10-3	NA	NA	TRBJ1-2	TGTGCCATCGGCGAAGGGGGCTATGGCTACACCTTC	CAIGEGGYGYTF
TRBV2	few	TRBD1	TRBJ1-2	TGTGCCAGCAGGAGGGACAGGATAAACTATGGCTACACCTTC	CASRRDRINYGYTF
TRBV5-1	NA	TRBD1	TRBJ1-4	TGCGCCAGCAGCTTTTCAAACAGGGGAAATGGGGAAAAACTGTTTTTT	CASSFSNRGNGEKLFF
TRBV30	NA	NA	TRBJ2-6	TGTGCCTGGAGTGTTAAGAGCTCTGGGGCCAACGTCCTGACTTTC	CAWSVKSSGANVLTF
TRBV18	NA	NA	TRBJ1-2	TGTGCCAGCTCACCCAACTATGGCTACACCTTC	CASSPNYGYTF
TRBV5-1	NA	TRBD1	TRBJ1-2	TGCGCCAGCAGCTTGGGGGACAGGGACTATGGCTACACCTTC	CASSLGDRDYGYTF
TRBV24-1	NA	NA	TRBJ2-5	TGTGCCACCAGTGCATCGGACGGGCAAGAGACCCAGTACTTC	CATSASDGQETQYF
TRBV10-3	NA	TRBD1	TRBJ2-6	TGTGCCATCAGTGATTTACCGGACAGGGGCTCCCTTTCTGGGGCCAACGTCCTGACTTTC	CAISDLPDRGSLSGANVLTF
TRBV6-4	once	TRBD1	TRBJ2-6	TGTGCCAGCTCTGCACAGGGGAGCTCTGGGGCCAACGTCCTGACTTTC	CASSAQGSSGANVLTF
TRBV5-1	NA	NA	TRBJ2-1	TGCGCCAGCAGCTTGGGTCCCATGAACTTGAACAATGAGCAGTTCTTC	CASSLGPMNLNNEQFF
TRBV7-2	NA	NA	TRBJ2-3	TGTGCCAGCAGCCCTCACACCACAGATACGCAGTATTTT	CASSPHTTDTQYF
TRBV30	few	NA	TRBJ1-1	TGTGCCTGGAGTCCCCAGAGGGCCACTGAAGCTTTCTTT	CAWSPQRATEAFF
TRBV5-1	NA	TRBD1	TRBJ2-1	TGCGCCAGCAGCCACGGACAGGAATACAATGAGCAGTTCTTC	CASSHGQEYNEQFF
TRBV4-2	NA	TRBD2	TRBJ2-1	TGTGCCAGCAGCCAAGATCGAAGACTGACTAGCGGGGGATACGGCAATGAGCAGTTCTTC	CASSQDRRLTSGGYGNEQFF
TRBV6-2/TRBV6-3	NA	NA	TRBJ2-5	TGTGCCAGCAGTTTATCGGTCGATGAGACCCAGTACTTC	CASSLSVDETQYF
TRBV11-2	NA	NA	TRBJ2-2	TGTGCCAGCAGCTTAGAGTTAGGGGCCCGAACCGGGGAGCTGTTTTTT	CASSLELGARTGELFF
TRBV4-1	NA	NA	TRBJ2-3	TGCGCCAGCAGCCAAGTTGGGGGACGGGTTGTTGGCACAGATACGCAGTATTTT	CASSQVGGRVVGTDTQYF
TRBV6-2/TRBV6-3	NA	TRBD1	TRBJ2-1	TGTGCCAGCAGTTATGGGACAGGGACGTTCTTC	CASSYGTGTFF
TRBV28	NA	NA	TRBJ1-1	TGTGCCAGCAGTTTACCGGGTGTGACTGAAGCTTTCTTT	CASSLPGVTEAFF
TRBV20-1	NA	NA	TRBJ1-3	TGCAGTGCTAGTAACGGGGGTAACTCTGGAAACACCATATATTTT	CSASNGGNSGNTIYF
TRBV23-1	NA	NA	TRBJ1-5	TGCGCCAGCAGTAGAGGGAACAATCAGCCCCAGCATTTT	CASSRGNNQPQHF
TRBV28	NA	TRBD1	TRBJ1-2	TGTGCCAGCAGGGGGGTGGGACAGATCTATGGCTACACCTTC	CASRGVGQIYGYTF
TRBV19	NA	NA	TRBJ1-4	TGTGCCAGTAGTTTGACTTCTTCAACTAATGAAAAACTGTTTTTT	CASSLTSSTNEKLFF
TRBV7-2	NA	TRBD1	TRBJ2-3	TGTGCCAGCAGCTTACGACAGGGGAGAACAGATACGCAGTATTTT	CASSLRQGRTDTQYF
TRBV9	NA	NA	TRBJ1-2	TGTGCCAGCAGCGTATTAGGGGCGGGGGGCAGTGGCTACACCTTC	CASSVLGAGGSGYTF
TRBV19	NA	NA	TRBJ2-2	TGTGCCAGCCACCGGGGCTCAAACACCGGGGAGCTGTTTTTT	CASHRGSNTGELFF
TRBV28	NA	NA	TRBJ1-5	TGTGCCAGCAAATCGGGGGGGATTAGAAATCAGCCCCAGCATTTT	CASKSGGIRNQPQHF
TRBV7-2	NA	TRBD1	TRBJ1-1	TGTGCCAGCAGCTACCGGGGACAGGGTCTCGAAGCTTTCTTT	CASSYRGQGLEAFF
TRBV27	few	NA	TRBJ2-1	TGTGCCAGCAGTCCAATGACAAGCTACAATGAGCAGTTCTTC	CASSPMTSYNEQFF
TRBV5-6	once	NA	TRBJ2-5	TGTGCCAGCAGCTTCTACGGGACCCAGTACTTC	CASSFYGTQYF
TRBV5-4	NA	NA	TRBJ2-6	TGTGCCAGCAGGCCTGGCGGGGCCCGCTCTGGGGCCAACGTCCTGACTTTC	CASRPGGARSGANVLTF
TRBV5-1	once	TRBD1	TRBJ2-3	TGCGCCAGCAGCTTTACAGGGGGCTCGTCAGATACGCAGTATTTT	CASSFTGGSSDTQYF
TRBV5-4	few	NA	TRBJ1-6	TGTGCCAGCAGCTTGGACAGTCTCGCCCTCCACTTT	CASSLDSLALHF
TRBV7-2	NA	TRBD2	TRBJ2-3	TGTGCCAGCAGCTTAGCCGGCGGGGGGAGCACAGATACGCAGTATTTT	CASSLAGGGSTDTQYF
TRBV10-2	NA	NA	TRBJ1-1	TGCGCCAGCAGTGACCAGACCGCCGAAGCTTTCTTT	CASSDQTAEAFF
TRBV7-3	NA	NA	TRBJ1-1	TGTGCCAGCAGCTTAATTGGAAGGTCGGACACTGAAGCTTTCTTT	CASSLIGRSDTEAFF
TRBV5-6	NA	TRBD1	TRBJ1-2	TGTGCCAGCAGCCGGACAGGGCTAAACTATGGCTACACCTTC	CASSRTGLNYGYTF
TRBV4-1	once	NA	TRBJ1-2	TGCGCCAGCAGCCAAGGCAGGGCGGGGAGCTATGGCTACACCTTC	CASSQGRAGSYGYTF
TRBV18	NA	NA	TRBJ1-2	TGTGCCAGCTCACCATCAGGGCTCCAGCATAACTATGGCTACACCTTC	CASSPSGLQHNYGYTF
TRBV12-3/TRBV12-4	once	NA	TRBJ1-3	TGTGCCAGCACCCGAAGTACGGACACCATATATTTT	CASTRSTDTIYF
TRBV5-1	once	NA	TRBJ1-2	TGCGCCAGCAGCCGAAGACGGGTGGATGGCTACACCTTC	CASSRRRVDGYTF
TRBV7-8	few	NA	TRBJ2-3	TGTGCCAGCAGCGTAATGAGGAGCACAGATACGCAGTATTTT	CASSVMRSTDTQYF
TRBV7-9	NA	NA	TRBJ1-1	TGTGCCAGCAGCTTGGGGGTGGGTGAAGCTTTCTTT	CASSLGVGEAFF
TRBV5-1	NA	NA	TRBJ2-3	TGCGCCAGCAGCTCGCGACTGAAAAACACAGATACGCAGTATTTT	CASSSRLKNTDTQYF
TRBV5-1	NA	NA	TRBJ1-4	TGCGCCAGCAGCTTGGGAGGGTTCACTAATGAAAAACTGTTTTTT	CASSLGGFTNEKLFF
TRBV7-2	NA	NA	TRBJ1-4	TGTGCCAGCAGCCCCCGACCTACACGGGACGAAAAACTGTTTTTT	CASSPRPTRDEKLFF
TRBV5-1	NA	NA	TRBJ2-4	TGCGCCAGCAGCTTGGAGGCAAGCCGGGAAAACATTCAGTACTTC	CASSLEASRENIQYF
TRBV12-5	NA	NA	TRBJ2-2	TGTGCTAGTGAAATTGTGGGGTCCGGGGAGCTGTTTTTT	CASEIVGSGELFF
TRBV28	NA	TRBD1	TRBJ2-5	TGTGCCAGCAGTGCAAACAGGGGGCCACCCGGAGAGACCCAGTACTTC	CASSANRGPPGETQYF
TRBV27	NA	TRBD2	TRBJ2-2	TGTGCCAGCAGTTTCCAAGGACTAGCGGGGGGGTGGAACACCGGGGAGCTGTTTTTT	CASSFQGLAGGWNTGELFF
TRBV5-1	once	NA	TRBJ2-5	TGCGCCAGCAGTCAGGGAGCGAATGCAGAGACCCAGTACTTC	CASSQGANAETQYF